This T cell receptor beta chain comes out of a study of blood T cell repertoires in COVID-19. Across the whole study: Both acute and convalescent COVID-19 samples were obtained from the United States, Italy and Spain.

This clone showed up just once. The data were produced by immunoSEQ multiplex PCR, yet TCRdb's version contains in-frame clones alone and is incomplete. The sample has under 200,000 clones; approximately 86% are singletons. Deletions cut 6 bases from V and 4 bases from J, with 13 bases between. Germline CDR1 SGHNT, CDR2 YENEEA. The CDR3 is 14 amino acids. Sequences were obtained from peripheral blood. This receptor was identified in a woman older than 75 in a cohort sampled during active or convalescent COVID-19. This chain joins TRBV11-3 and TRBJ2-1; D may be TRBD1 (6 bases). The CDR3 DNA is TGTGCCAGCAGACTGGACAGCACATACAATGAGCAGTTCTTC. Encoded protein: CASRLDSTYNEQFF.